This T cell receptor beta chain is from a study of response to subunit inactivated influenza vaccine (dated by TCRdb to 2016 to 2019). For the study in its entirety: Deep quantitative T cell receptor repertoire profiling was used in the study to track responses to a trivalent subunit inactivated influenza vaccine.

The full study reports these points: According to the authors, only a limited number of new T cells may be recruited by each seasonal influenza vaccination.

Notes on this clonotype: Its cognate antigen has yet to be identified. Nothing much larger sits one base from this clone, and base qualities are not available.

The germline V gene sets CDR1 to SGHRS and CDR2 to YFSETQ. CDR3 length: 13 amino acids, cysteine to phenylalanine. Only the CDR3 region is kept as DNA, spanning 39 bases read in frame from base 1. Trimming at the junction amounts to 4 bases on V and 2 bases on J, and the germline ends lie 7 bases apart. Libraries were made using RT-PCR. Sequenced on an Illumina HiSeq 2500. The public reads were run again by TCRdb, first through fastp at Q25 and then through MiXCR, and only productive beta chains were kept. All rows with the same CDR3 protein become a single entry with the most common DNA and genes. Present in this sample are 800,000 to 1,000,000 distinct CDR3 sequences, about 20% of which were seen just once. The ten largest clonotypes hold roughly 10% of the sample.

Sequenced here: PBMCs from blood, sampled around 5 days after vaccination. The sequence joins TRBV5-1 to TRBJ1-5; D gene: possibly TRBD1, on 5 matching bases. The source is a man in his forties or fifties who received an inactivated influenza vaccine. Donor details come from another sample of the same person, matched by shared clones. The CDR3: CASSEGRNQPQHF. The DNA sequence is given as TGCGCCAGCAGCGAGGGACGCAATCAGCCCCAGCATTTT.